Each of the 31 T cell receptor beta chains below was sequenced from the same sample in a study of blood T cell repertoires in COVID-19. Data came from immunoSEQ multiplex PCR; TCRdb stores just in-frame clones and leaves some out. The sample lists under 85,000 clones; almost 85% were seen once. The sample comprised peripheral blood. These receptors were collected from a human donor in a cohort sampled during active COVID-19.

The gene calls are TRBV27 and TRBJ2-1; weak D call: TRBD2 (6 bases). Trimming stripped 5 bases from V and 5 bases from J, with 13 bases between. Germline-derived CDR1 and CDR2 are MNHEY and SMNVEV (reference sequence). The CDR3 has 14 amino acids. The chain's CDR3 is CASSPRDFHNEQFF. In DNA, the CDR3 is TGTGCCAGCAGTCCACGGGACTTCCACAATGAGCAGTTCTTC.

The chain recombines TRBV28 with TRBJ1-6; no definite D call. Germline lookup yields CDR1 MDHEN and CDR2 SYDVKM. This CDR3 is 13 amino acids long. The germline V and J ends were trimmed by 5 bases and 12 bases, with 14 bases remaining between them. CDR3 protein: CASSPPVEGPLHF. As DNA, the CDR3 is TGTGCCAGCAGTCCCCCGGTGGAGGGACCCCTCCACTTT.

The CDR3 region has the DNA TGTGCCAGCAGTGGACAGGGGGATCAGCCCCAGCATTTT. It specifies CASSGQGDQPQHF. The chain combines TRBV2 with TRBJ1-5, with 9 nucleotides matching TRBD1. Germline V CDR1 and CDR2: SNHLY, FYNNEI. This CDR3 region has 13 residues. The V segment lost 4 bases and the J segment 5 bases; nucleotides outside the gene matches: 0.

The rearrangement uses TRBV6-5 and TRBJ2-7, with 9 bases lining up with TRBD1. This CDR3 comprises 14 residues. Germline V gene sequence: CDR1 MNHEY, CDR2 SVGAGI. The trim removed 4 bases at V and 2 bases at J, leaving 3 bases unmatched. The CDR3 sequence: CASSSGTGTYEQYF. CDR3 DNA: TGTGCCAGCAGTTCCGGGACAGGGACCTACGAGCAGTACTTC.

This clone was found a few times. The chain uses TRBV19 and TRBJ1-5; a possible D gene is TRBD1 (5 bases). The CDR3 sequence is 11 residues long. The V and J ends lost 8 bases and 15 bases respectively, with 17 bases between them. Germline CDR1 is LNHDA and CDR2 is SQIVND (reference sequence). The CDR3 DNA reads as TGTGCCAGTCCAAGCATCGGGACTCGGCATTTT. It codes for CASPSIGTRHF.

CDR3 sequence (DNA): TGTGCCAGCAGGGACAGGGAATATGGCTACACCTTC. Encoded protein: CASRDREYGYTF. The chain carries TRBV6-6 and TRBJ1-2, with 8 bases that match TRBD1. Germline assignment: CDR1 MNHNY and CDR2 SVGAGI (reference sequence). The V gene end was trimmed by 6 bases and the J gene end by 5 bases; junction bases not matched to a gene: 2. The CDR3 covers 12 residues.

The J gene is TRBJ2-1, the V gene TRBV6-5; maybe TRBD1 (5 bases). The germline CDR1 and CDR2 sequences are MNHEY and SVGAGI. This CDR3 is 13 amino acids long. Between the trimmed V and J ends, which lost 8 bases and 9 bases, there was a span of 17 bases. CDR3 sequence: CASSSSGFGEQFF. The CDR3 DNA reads TGTGCCAGCTCCTCCTCAGGGTTTGGTGAGCAGTTCTTC.

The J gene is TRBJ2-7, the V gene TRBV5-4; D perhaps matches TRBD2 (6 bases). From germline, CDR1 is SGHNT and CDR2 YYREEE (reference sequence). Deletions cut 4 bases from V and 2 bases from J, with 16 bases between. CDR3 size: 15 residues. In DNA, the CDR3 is TGTGCCAGCAGCCGCGACGGGACTCCAACCTACGAGCAGTACTTC. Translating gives CASSRDGTPTYEQYF.

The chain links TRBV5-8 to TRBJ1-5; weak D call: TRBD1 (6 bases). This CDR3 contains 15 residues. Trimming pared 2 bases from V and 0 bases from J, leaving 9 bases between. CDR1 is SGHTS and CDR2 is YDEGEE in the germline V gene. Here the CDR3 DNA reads TGTGCCAGCAGCTTAACAGGGTATAGCAATCAGCCCCAGCATTTT. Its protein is CASSLTGYSNQPQHF.

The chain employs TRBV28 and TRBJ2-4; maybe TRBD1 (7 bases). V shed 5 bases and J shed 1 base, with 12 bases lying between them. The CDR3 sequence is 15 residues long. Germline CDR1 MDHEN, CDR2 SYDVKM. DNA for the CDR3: TGTGCCAGCAGTGGACAGGCGGGGGCCAAAAACATTCAGTACTTC. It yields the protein CASSGQAGAKNIQYF. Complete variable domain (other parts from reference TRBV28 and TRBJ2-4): DVKVTQSSRYLVKRTGEKVFLECVQDMDHENMFWYRQDPGLGLRLIYFSYDVKMKEKGDIPEGYSVSREKKERFSLILESASTNQTSMYLCASSGQAGAKNIQYFGAGTRLSVL.

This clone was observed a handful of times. In DNA, the CDR3 is TGCGCCAGCAGCAGAGCCTTCGACAGTTACTCTGGAAACACCATATATTTT. Residues: CASSRAFDSYSGNTIYF. The V call is TRBV5-1, the J call TRBJ1-3; tentatively, D is TRBD1 (5 bases). This CDR3 spans 17 amino acids. Germline loops: CDR1 SGHRS, CDR2 YFSETQ. V shed 4 bases and J shed 0 bases, with 17 bases lying between them.

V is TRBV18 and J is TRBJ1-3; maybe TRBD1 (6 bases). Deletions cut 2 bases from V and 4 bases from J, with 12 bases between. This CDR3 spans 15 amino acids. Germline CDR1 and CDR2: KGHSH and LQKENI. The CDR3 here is CASSPRQDSGNTIYF. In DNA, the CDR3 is TGTGCCAGCTCACCAAGACAGGATTCGGGAAACACCATATATTTT.

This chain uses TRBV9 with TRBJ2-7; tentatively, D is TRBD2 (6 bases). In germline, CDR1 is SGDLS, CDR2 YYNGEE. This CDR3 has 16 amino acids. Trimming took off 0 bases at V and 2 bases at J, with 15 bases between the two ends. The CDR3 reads CASSVGLGLKTYEQYF. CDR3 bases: TGTGCCAGCAGCGTAGGACTGGGACTTAAAACCTACGAGCAGTACTTC.

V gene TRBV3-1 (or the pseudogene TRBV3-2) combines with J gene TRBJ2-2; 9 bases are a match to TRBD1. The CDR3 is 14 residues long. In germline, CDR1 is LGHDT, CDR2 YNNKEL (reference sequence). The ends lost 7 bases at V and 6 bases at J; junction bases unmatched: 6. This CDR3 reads CASKDRGSSGELFF. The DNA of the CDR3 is TGTGCCAGCAAAGACAGGGGGTCTTCCGGGGAGCTGTTTTTT.

CDR3 sequence (DNA): TGTGCCAGCAGCCGACACAGCAATCAGCCCCAGCATTTT. Translation gives CASSRHSNQPQHF. V gene TRBV5-6 combines with J gene TRBJ1-5; no clear D gene. CDR3 length equals 13 residues. CDR1 SGHDT and CDR2 YYEEEE come from the germline V gene. Trimming left V 4 bases short and J 1 base short, with 6 bases between. The full variable domain, its missing parts supplied by reference TRBV5-6 and TRBJ1-5, is DAGVTQSPTHLIKTRGQQVTLRCSPKSGHDTVSWYQQALGQGPQFIFQYYEEEERQRGNFPDRFSGHQFPNYSSELNVNALLLGDSALYLCASSRHSNQPQHFGDGTRLSIL.

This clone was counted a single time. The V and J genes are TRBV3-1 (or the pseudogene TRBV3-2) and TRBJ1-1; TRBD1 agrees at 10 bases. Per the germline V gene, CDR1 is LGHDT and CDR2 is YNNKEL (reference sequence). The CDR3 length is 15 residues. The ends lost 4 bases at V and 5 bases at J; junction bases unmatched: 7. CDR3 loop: CASSPGTGERTEAFF. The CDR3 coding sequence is TGTGCCAGCAGCCCCGGGACAGGGGAGAGGACTGAAGCTTTCTTT.

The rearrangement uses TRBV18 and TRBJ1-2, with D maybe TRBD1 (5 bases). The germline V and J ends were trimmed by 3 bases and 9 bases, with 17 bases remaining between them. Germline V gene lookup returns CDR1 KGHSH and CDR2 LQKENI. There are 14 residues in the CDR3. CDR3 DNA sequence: TGTGCCAGCTCACCTCCCGAATGGGGGGGACGCTACACCTTC. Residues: CASSPPEWGGRYTF.

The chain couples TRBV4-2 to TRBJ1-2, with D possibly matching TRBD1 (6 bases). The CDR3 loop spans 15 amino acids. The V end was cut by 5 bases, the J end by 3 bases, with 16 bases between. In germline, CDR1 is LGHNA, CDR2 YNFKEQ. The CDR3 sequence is CASSIGDTADYGYTF. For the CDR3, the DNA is TGTGCCAGCAGCATCGGGGACACCGCTGACTATGGCTACACCTTC.

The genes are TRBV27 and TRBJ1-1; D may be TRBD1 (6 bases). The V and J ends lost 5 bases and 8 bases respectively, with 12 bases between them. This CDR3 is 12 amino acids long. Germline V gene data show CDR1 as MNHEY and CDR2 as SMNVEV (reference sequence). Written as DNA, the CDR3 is TGTGCCAGCAGTAGAACAGGGATGGAAGCTTTCTTT. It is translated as CASSRTGMEAFF.

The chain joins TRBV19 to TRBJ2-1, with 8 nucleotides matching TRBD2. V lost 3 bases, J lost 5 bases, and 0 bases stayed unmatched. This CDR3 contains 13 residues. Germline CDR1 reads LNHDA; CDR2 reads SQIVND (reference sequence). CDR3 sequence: CASSIGGDNEQFF. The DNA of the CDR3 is TGTGCCAGTAGTATCGGGGGGGACAATGAGCAGTTCTTC.

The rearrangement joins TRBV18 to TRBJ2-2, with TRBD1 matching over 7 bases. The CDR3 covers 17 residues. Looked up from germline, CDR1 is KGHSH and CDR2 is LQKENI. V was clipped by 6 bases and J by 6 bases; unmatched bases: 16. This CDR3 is CASSPGQPRVAPGELFF. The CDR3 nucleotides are TGTGCCAGCTCGCCGGGACAGCCGAGAGTCGCACCCGGGGAGCTGTTTTTT.

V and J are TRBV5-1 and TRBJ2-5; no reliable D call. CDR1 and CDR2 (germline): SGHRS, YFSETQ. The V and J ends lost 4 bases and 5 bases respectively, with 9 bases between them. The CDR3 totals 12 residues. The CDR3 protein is CASSVGVETQYF. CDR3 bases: TGCGCCAGCAGCGTTGGAGTGGAGACCCAGTACTTC.

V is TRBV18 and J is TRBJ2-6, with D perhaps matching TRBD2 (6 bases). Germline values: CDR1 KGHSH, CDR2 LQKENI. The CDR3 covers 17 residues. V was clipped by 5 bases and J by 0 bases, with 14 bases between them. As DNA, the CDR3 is TGTGCCAGCTCATTCCCTGGCGGGAACTCTGGGGCCAACGTCCTGACTTTC. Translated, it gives CASSFPGGNSGANVLTF.

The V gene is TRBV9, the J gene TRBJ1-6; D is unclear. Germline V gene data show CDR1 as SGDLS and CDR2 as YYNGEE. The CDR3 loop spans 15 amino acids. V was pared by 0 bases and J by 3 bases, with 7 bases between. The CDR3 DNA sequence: TGTGCCAGCAGCGTAGCTTCGGGCTATAATTCACCCCTCCACTTT. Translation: CASSVASGYNSPLHF. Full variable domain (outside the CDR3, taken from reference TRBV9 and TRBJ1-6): DSGVTQTPKHLITATGQRVTLRCSPRSGDLSVYWYQQSLDQGLQFLIQYYNGEERAKGNILERFSAQQFPDLHSELNLSSLELGDSALYFCASSVASGYNSPLHFGNGTRLTVT.

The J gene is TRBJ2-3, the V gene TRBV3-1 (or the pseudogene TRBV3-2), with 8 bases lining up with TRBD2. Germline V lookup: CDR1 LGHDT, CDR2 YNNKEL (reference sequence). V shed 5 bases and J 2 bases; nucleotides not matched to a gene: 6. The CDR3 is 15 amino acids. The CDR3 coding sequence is TGTGCCAGCAGCTTCAGCGGGGGTTCCACAGATACGCAGTATTTT. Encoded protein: CASSFSGGSTDTQYF.

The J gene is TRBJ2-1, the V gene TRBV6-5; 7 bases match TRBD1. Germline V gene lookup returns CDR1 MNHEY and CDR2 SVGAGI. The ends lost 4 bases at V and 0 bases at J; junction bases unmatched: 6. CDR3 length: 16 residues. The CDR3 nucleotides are TGTGCCAGCAGTTCAACAGGGGTAGCCTCCTACAATGAGCAGTTCTTC. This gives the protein CASSSTGVASYNEQFF.

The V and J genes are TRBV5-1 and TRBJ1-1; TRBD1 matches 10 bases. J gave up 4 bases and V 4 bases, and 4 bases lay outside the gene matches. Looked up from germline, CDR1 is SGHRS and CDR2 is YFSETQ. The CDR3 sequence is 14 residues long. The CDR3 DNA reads TGCGCCAGCAGCCAGACAGGGGGCAGCACTGAAGCTTTCTTT. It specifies CASSQTGGSTEAFF.

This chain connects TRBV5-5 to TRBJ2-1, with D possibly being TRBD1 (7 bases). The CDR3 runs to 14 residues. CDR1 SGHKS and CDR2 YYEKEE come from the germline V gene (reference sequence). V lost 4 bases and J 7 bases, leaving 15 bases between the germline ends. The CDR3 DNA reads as TGTGCCAGCAGCCCCGGACAGGAGGGAAATGAGCAGTTCTTC. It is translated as CASSPGQEGNEQFF. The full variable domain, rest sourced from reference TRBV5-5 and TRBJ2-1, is DAGVTQSPTHLIKTRGQQVTLRCSPISGHKSVSWYQQVLGQGPQFIFQYYEKEERGRGNFPDRFSARQFPNYSSELNVNALLLGDSALYLCASSPGQEGNEQFFGPGTRLTVL.

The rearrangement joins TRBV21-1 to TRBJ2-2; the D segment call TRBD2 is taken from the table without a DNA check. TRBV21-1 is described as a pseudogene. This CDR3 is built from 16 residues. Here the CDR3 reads CASSPPLSPRTGELFF. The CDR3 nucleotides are TGTGCCAGCAGCCCGCCCTTGAGCCCGAGGACCGGGGAGCTGTTTTTT.

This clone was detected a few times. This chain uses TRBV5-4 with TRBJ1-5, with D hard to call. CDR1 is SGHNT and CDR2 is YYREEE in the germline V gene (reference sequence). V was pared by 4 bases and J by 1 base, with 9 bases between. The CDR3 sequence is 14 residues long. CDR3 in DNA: TGTGCCAGCAGCCACGGCGGGAGCAATCAGCCCCAGCATTTT. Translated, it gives CASSHGGSNQPQHF.

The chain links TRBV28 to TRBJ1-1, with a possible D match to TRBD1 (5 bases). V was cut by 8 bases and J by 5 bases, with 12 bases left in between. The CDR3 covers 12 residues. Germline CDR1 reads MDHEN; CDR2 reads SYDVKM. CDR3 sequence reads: CASRSQGTEAFF. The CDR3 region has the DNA TGTGCCAGCCGGAGCCAGGGTACTGAAGCTTTCTTT.